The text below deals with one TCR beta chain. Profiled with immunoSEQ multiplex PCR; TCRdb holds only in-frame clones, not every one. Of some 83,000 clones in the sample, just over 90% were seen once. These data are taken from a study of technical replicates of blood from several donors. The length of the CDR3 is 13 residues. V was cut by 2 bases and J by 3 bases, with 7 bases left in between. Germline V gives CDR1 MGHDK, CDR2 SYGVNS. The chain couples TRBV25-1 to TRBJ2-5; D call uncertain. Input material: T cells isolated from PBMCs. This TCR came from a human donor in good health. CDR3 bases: TGTGCCAGCAGTGAACTCAGAAAAGAGACCCAGTACTTC. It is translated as CASSELRKETQYF. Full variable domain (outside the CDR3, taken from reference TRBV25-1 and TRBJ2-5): EADIYQTPRYLVIGTGKKITLECSQTMGHDKMYWYQQDPGMELHLIHYSYGVNSTEKGDLSSESTVSRIRTEHFPLTLESARPSHTSQYLCASSELRKETQYFGPGTRLLVL.